A single sample is the source of the 27 T cell receptor beta chains below, sequenced in a study of cytomegalovirus exposure and HLA in healthy donors. The PCR had 60 Vbeta and 13 Jbeta primers. The assay was immunoSEQ multiplex PCR, and TCRdb's table has in-frame clones only and misses some. The profile covers about 160,000 clones, with 65% to 80% appearing a single time and under 2.5% taken by the ten largest. Sample: PBMCs. These TCRs come from a female donor in good health and CMV-seronegative.

This clone has only a few counts. V and J are TRBV6-4 and TRBJ2-3, with 9 bases identical to TRBD2. Germline assignment: CDR1 MRHNA and CDR2 SNTAGT. J gave up 6 bases and V 0 bases, and 7 bases lay outside the gene matches. This CDR3 spans 16 amino acids. CDR3 bases: TGTGCCAGCAGTGACTCTAAGGCGGGGGGGCTGGATACGCAGTATTTT. This codes for CASSDSKAGGLDTQYF.

J is TRBJ1-1 and V is TRBV2; D uncertain. Germline V gives CDR1 SNHLY, CDR2 FYNNEI. This CDR3 spans 13 amino acids. Trimming cost V 11 bases and J 0 bases, with 13 bases left between them. The CDR3 coding sequence is TGTGCCTCCGGGGTCCTAATGAACACTGAAGCTTTCTTT. Amino acids: CASGVLMNTEAFF.

This clone was found a few times. J is TRBJ2-3 and V is TRBV7-9; the match to TRBD1 covers 9 bases. This CDR3 is built from 14 residues. Germline CDR1 and CDR2: SEHNR and FQNEAQ (reference sequence). V was pared by 5 bases and J by 4 bases, with 4 bases of the junction left unmatched. The chain's CDR3 is CASSQGTGPDTQYF. DNA of the CDR3: TGTGCCAGCAGCCAGGGGACAGGGCCAGATACGCAGTATTTT.

The chain joins TRBV7-9 to TRBJ2-6; possibly TRBD2 for D (5 bases). The CDR3 contains 16 residues. Germline CDR1 is SEHNR and CDR2 is FQNEAQ (reference sequence). Deletions cut 2 bases from V and 0 bases from J, with 8 bases between. This CDR3 is CASSLMRDSGANVLTF. In DNA form, the CDR3 reads TGTGCCAGCAGCTTAATGAGGGACTCTGGGGCCAACGTCCTGACTTTC.

This rearrangement joins TRBV13 to TRBJ2-1; D uncertain. Trimming removed 5 bases from V and 6 bases from J, with 17 bases in between. CDR1 PRHDT and CDR2 FYEKMQ come from the germline V gene (reference sequence). The CDR3 consists of 15 residues. The CDR3 DNA sequence: TGTGCCAGCAGCACCCGGCAATCTAGTGCCAATGAGCAGTTCTTC. It specifies CASSTRQSSANEQFF.

The rearrangement joins TRBV11-2 to TRBJ1-1; D gene ambiguous. CDR1 and CDR2 (germline): SGHAT, FQNNGV. V lost 4 bases, J lost 4 bases, and 7 bases lay in between. This CDR3 spans 12 amino acids. DNA of the CDR3: TGTGCCAGCAGCTGGGCGCGCACTGAAGCTTTCTTT. It codes for CASSWARTEAFF.

This clone showed up just a few times. The chain links TRBV2 to TRBJ2-1, with a weak D call TRBD2 (5 bases). V was cut by 9 bases and J by 3 bases, with 18 bases left in between. This CDR3 spans 15 amino acids. Looked up from germline, CDR1 is SNHLY and CDR2 is FYNNEI. CDR3 coding DNA: TGTGCCAGTCAGACGGAGGCACAGCTCTACAATGAGCAGTTCTTC. Protein: CASQTEAQLYNEQFF.

This CDR3 is CSVGDRGTDTQYF. The CDR3 DNA follows: TGCAGCGTTGGGGACAGGGGAACAGATACGCAGTATTTT. The V and J genes are TRBV29-1 and TRBJ2-3; the match to TRBD1 covers 10 bases. This CDR3 is built from 13 residues. Germline V CDR1 and CDR2: SQVTM, ANQGSEA. The V segment lost 4 bases and the J segment 3 bases; nucleotides outside the gene matches: 1.

The chain employs TRBV5-5 and TRBJ1-1, with a possible D match to TRBD1 (5 bases). Per germline, CDR1 SGHKS and CDR2 YYEKEE (reference sequence). This CDR3 contains 14 residues. The germline V and J ends were trimmed by 2 bases and 0 bases, with 8 bases remaining between them. CDR3 loop: CASSFDSLNTEAFF. The CDR3 nucleotides read TGTGCCAGCAGCTTCGACAGTCTGAACACTGAAGCTTTCTTT.

This rearrangement joins TRBV5-1 to TRBJ1-2; no reliable D call. V lost 4 bases, J lost 7 bases, and 17 bases lay in between. This CDR3 comprises 14 residues. Germline V lookup: CDR1 SGHRS, CDR2 YFSETQ. CDR3 loop: CASSALGSPSGYTF. As DNA, the CDR3 is TGCGCCAGCAGCGCCCTTGGCTCCCCCAGTGGCTACACCTTC.

The CDR3 sequence is CASSFMSGRYNEKLFF. CDR3 coding DNA: TGTGCCAGCAGCTTTATGTCAGGGCGGTATAATGAAAAACTGTTTTTT. This chain connects TRBV5-4 to TRBJ1-4; possible D gene TRBD1, 5 bases. Trimming shortened V by 2 bases and J by 4 bases, and 15 bases separated the two germline ends. CDR3 length: 16 residues. Germline CDR1 reads SGHNT; CDR2 reads YYREEE (reference sequence).

This chain uses TRBV5-5 with TRBJ1-1; perhaps TRBD1 as D (6 bases). Trimming cost V 6 bases and J 6 bases, with 18 bases left between them. This CDR3 spans 14 amino acids. The V gene's germline CDR1 is SGHKS and CDR2 YYEKEE (reference sequence). CDR3 amino acids: CASTWTAGASEAFF. The CDR3 bases are TGTGCCAGCACCTGGACAGCAGGCGCATCTGAAGCTTTCTTT.

The chain joins TRBV7-9 to TRBJ1-2, with D possibly TRBD1 on 6 matching bases. Trimming removed 4 bases at V and 6 bases at J, with 9 bases between. The CDR3 totals 12 residues. Germline CDR1 reads SEHNR; CDR2 reads FQNEAQ (reference sequence). This CDR3 is CASSSQGHGYTF. As DNA, the CDR3 is TGTGCCAGCAGCTCTCAGGGGCATGGCTACACCTTC.

The chain recombines TRBV5-1 with TRBJ1-1, with 9 positions matching TRBD1. V dropped 4 bases and J dropped 10; count of bases not matched to a gene: 11. Germline loops: CDR1 SGHRS, CDR2 YFSETQ. CDR3 length: 14 residues. The CDR3 is CASSPANRQGGAFF. The CDR3 coding sequence is TGCGCCAGCAGCCCCGCTAACCGACAGGGGGGAGCTTTCTTT.

This clone occurred a few times. CDR3 loop: CASSLRGLLNTEAFF. CDR3 DNA sequence: TGTGCCAGCAGTTTGAGGGGGTTGTTAAACACTGAAGCTTTCTTT. The chain recombines TRBV6-5 with TRBJ1-1; D may be TRBD1 (6 bases). The CDR3 contains 15 residues. Trimming removed 4 bases at V and 2 bases at J, with 14 bases between. Germline CDR1 is MNHEY and CDR2 is SVGAGI.

The chain combines TRBV6-7 with TRBJ2-3, with D unclear. TRBV6-7 is an ORF for which the function is uncertain. Trimming removed 0 bases from V and 6 bases from J, with 13 bases in between. The CDR3 has 15 residues. CDR3 residues: CASSYSSHPEDTQYF. In nucleotides, the CDR3 is TGTGCCAGCAGTTACTCGAGCCACCCGGAGGATACGCAGTATTTT.

The chain is built from TRBV21-1 and TRBJ2-7; the D call of TRBD2 is as the table states it, not checked on the DNA. TRBV21-1 is a documented pseudogene. The CDR3 runs to 17 residues. CDR3 sequence: CASSKDHCGVSSYEQYF. The CDR3, as DNA: TGTGCCAGCAGCAAAGATCATTGCGGGGTGTCCTCCTACGAGCAGTACTTC.

This chain uses TRBV6-5 with TRBJ1-1; D gene uncertain. CDR1 MNHEY and CDR2 SVGAGI come from the germline V gene. The CDR3 is 12 residues long. Trimming removed 3 bases from V and 4 bases from J, with 6 bases in between. The CDR3 nucleotides are TGTGCCAGCAGTTATGGTAGCACTGAAGCTTTCTTT. Its translation is CASSYGSTEAFF.

In this sample, this clone turned up once. The chain carries TRBV11-3 and TRBJ1-2; maybe TRBD1 (5 bases). Trimming stripped 7 bases from V and 8 bases from J, with 26 bases between. Germline CDR1 is SGHNT and CDR2 is YENEEA. The CDR3 has 16 amino acids. In DNA form, the CDR3 reads TGTGCCAGCACCTTCCCTCCTGTAGGGGCCCAGGGAGGCTACACCTTC. Translation gives CASTFPPVGAQGGYTF.

This clone showed up just once. The chain recombines TRBV11-1 with TRBJ2-1; 8 bases fit TRBD1. Germline trimming cut 5 bases from V and 0 bases from J; bases unmatched to any gene: 6. The CDR3 is 16 amino acids. Germline values: CDR1 SGHAT, CDR2 FQDESV (reference sequence). CDR3 protein: CASSRTDRGSYNEQFF. The CDR3 DNA sequence: TGTGCCAGCAGCCGAACCGACAGGGGCTCCTACAATGAGCAGTTCTTC.

CDR3 loop: CASSQQGRNEQYF. As DNA, the CDR3 is TGTGCCAGCAGCCAACAGGGGCGGAACGAGCAGTACTTC. The V call is TRBV9, the J call TRBJ2-7, with 7 positions matching TRBD1. CDR3 size: 13 residues. V lost 4 bases to trimming and J lost 5 bases; unmatched junction nucleotides: 6. CDR1 is SGDLS and CDR2 is YYNGEE in the germline V gene.

The chain has TRBV21-1 and TRBJ1-1; the table's D call of TRBD1 was not tested on the DNA. TRBV21-1 is classified as a pseudogene. CDR3 size: 17 residues. CDR3 loop: CASSNDPPTGVNTEAFF. CDR3 nucleotide sequence: TGTGCCAGCAGCAATGATCCACCCACAGGGGTGAACACTGAAGCTTTCTTT.

This clone was observed a handful of times. The chain is built from TRBV2 and TRBJ2-5; D not resolved. Germline CDR1 SNHLY, CDR2 FYNNEI. The V end was cut by 6 bases, the J end by 2 bases, with 10 bases between. This CDR3 comprises 13 residues. DNA for the CDR3: TGTGCCAGCAGCCGGGTGAGGCAAGAGACCCAGTACTTC. This codes for CASSRVRQETQYF.

The chain carries TRBV29-1 and TRBJ2-1; 8 nucleotides align to TRBD1. V dropped 6 bases and J dropped 5; count of bases not matched to a gene: 9. The CDR3 is 14 amino acids. Germline CDR1 is SQVTM and CDR2 is ANQGSEA. The CDR3 loop is CSVSPWGQDNEQFF. In nucleotides, the CDR3 is TGCAGCGTCTCCCCCTGGGGACAGGACAATGAGCAGTTCTTC.

The chain has TRBV6-5 and TRBJ1-2, with D unresolved. CDR3 length: 11 residues. Germline V lookup: CDR1 MNHEY, CDR2 SVGAGI. Trimming left V 6 bases short and J 8 bases short, with 10 bases between. The CDR3 DNA follows: TGTGCCAGCAGGGACTCCCACGGCTACACCTTC. As protein: CASRDSHGYTF.

This clone came up a few times. The chain has TRBV6-6 and TRBJ2-2; TRBD2 matches 10 bases. Germline CDR1 and CDR2: MNHNY and SVGAGI (reference sequence). The length of the CDR3 is 16 residues. After removal of 6 bases from V and 0 bases from J, the junction contained 4 bases not matched to a gene. The DNA of the CDR3 is TGTGCCAGCAGAATCAGCGGGGGGGCGAACACCGGGGAGCTGTTTTTT. Its protein product is CASRISGGANTGELFF.

The rearrangement links TRBV9 to TRBJ2-1; D perhaps matches TRBD2 (5 bases). This CDR3 has 15 residues. The germline gives CDR1 SGDLS, CDR2 YYNGEE. Trimming shortened V by 2 bases and J by 2 bases, and 11 bases separated the two germline ends. CDR3 residues: CASSVEGAPYNEQFF. DNA of the CDR3: TGTGCCAGCAGCGTCGAGGGAGCCCCCTACAATGAGCAGTTCTTC.